The rows below give T cell receptor beta chains drawn from one sample of a study of cytomegalovirus exposure and HLA in healthy donors. Produced via immunoSEQ multiplex PCR; TCRdb's table is partial and in-frame only. The sample carries about 190,000 clones, more than 80% recorded once. Source material: PBMCs. Source of these receptors: a woman between 45 and 60 years old in good health and CMV-seropositive. The CDR3 runs from the conserved cysteine through the conserved F or W. Each record gives: J gene, V gene, D gene, clone size, CDR3 DNA, CDR3 protein. The D gene is left open where the match is weak. The size entry is marked missing in some rows and otherwise reads once, few, many or a size class.

TRBJ1-1 TRBV11-3 TRBD1 NA TGTGCCAGCAGCCCCTCACGACAGGGCGAAGCTTTCTTT CASSPSRQGEAFF
TRBJ2-1 TRBV5-1 TRBD2 NA TGCGCCAGCAGCTTTAGCGGGGGGATGAATGAGCAGTTCTTC CASSFSGGMNEQFF
TRBJ2-1 TRBV2 TRBD2 few TGTGCCAGCAGTGTCTGGGGGGGACTCTACAATGAGCAGTTCTTC CASSVWGGLYNEQFF
TRBJ2-3 TRBV10-3 NA NA TGTGCCATCAGTGAGTCCTCGGCCGGGGTTACGCAGTATTTT CAISESSAGVTQYF
TRBJ2-5 TRBV4-3 NA NA TGCGCCAGCAGCCCGGCGGCGATTGGCCAAGAGACCCAGTACTTC CASSPAAIGQETQYF
TRBJ2-5 TRBV5-1 TRBD2 NA TGCGCCAGCAGCGAATCCGGGACTAGCGTTGAGACCCAGTACTTC CASSESGTSVETQYF
TRBJ1-5 TRBV5-5 NA NA TGTGCCAGCAGCTTGGTAACAGGCTCTGGCAATCAGCCCCAGCATTTT CASSLVTGSGNQPQHF
TRBJ1-6 TRBV2 TRBD1 NA TGTGCCAGCGGACAGGACCATAATTCACCCCTCCACTTT CASGQDHNSPLHF
TRBJ1-1 TRBV6-4 TRBD1 NA TGTGCCAGCAGGGAGGGGGCTCGGACTGAAGCTTTCTTT CASREGARTEAFF
TRBJ1-3 TRBV6-6 NA NA TGTGCCAGCAGTTACGAGGAAACGAGCTCTGGAAACACCATATATTTT CASSYEETSSGNTIYF
TRBJ2-2 TRBV28 TRBD2 NA TGTGCCAGCAGGGGAACTAGCGGGGGAACCGGGGAGCTGTTTTTT CASRGTSGGTGELFF
TRBJ2-7 TRBV10-2 NA NA TGCGCCAGCTTTGGAGGGGGCTACCTTGAAGAGCAGTACTTC CASFGGGYLEEQYF
TRBJ2-5 TRBV7-9 TRBD2 NA TGTGCCAGCAGCTTAGGCCTCGGGACTAGCGGGGAGACCCAGTACTTC CASSLGLGTSGETQYF
TRBJ2-5 TRBV5-4 NA NA TGTGCCAGCAGCTTGGCCGGAGGGGGGGGAGAGACCCAGTACTTC CASSLAGGGGETQYF
TRBJ2-7 TRBV27 TRBD1 NA TGTGCCAGCAGTTTAGAGGCAGGGGGCTACTACGAGCAGTACTTC CASSLEAGGYYEQYF
TRBJ1-3 TRBV4-1 NA NA TGCGCCAGCAGCCAAGATGACCAGGGTGGAAACACCATATATTTT CASSQDDQGGNTIYF
TRBJ2-3 TRBV6-6 TRBD2 NA TGTGCCAGCAGGTGGACTAGCGGGGGGGCCACAGATACGCAGTATTTT CASRWTSGGATDTQYF
TRBJ1-3 TRBV10-3 TRBD1 NA TGTGCCATCAGGGACGTCACAGGGGTCTCTGGAAACACCATATATTTT CAIRDVTGVSGNTIYF
TRBJ1-1 TRBV6-1 NA NA TGTGCCAGCAGACGGGAATTATGGGGGAACACTGAAGCTTTCTTT CASRRELWGNTEAFF
TRBJ1-1 TRBV5-6 TRBD1 NA TGTGCCAGCAGCTTGGAGGGGGCACGGGCTGAAGCTTTCTTT CASSLEGARAEAFF
TRBJ1-6 TRBV5-4 NA NA TGTGCCAGCAGCTTGGGGGGGCGCGGTTATAATTCACCCCTCCACTTT CASSLGGRGYNSPLHF
TRBJ2-1 TRBV7-9 NA NA TGTGCCAGCAGCCCAACTAATGGGGGGAGGTTCTTC CASSPTNGGRFF
TRBJ1-2 TRBV5-6 NA NA TGTGCCAGCAGCCGGGGTTACGGCGGGGGTGGCTACACCTTC CASSRGYGGGGYTF
TRBJ2-2 TRBV6-4 TRBD1 NA TGTGCCAGCAGCCGCTCGGGGACAGGGAACACCGGGGAGCTGTTTTTT CASSRSGTGNTGELFF
TRBJ2-5 TRBV29-1 NA NA TGCAGCGTTGACCCTCGGGACTCTTGGTACCAAGAGACCCAGTACTTC CSVDPRDSWYQETQYF
TRBJ2-5 TRBV13 TRBD1 NA TGTGCCAGCAGCTCGGACAGGGGGCGGGAGACCCAGTACTTC CASSSDRGRETQYF
TRBJ1-1 TRBV14 NA NA TGTGCCAGCAGCCAAGATCTAACGGGGACTGAAGCTTTCTTT CASSQDLTGTEAFF
TRBJ2-7 TRBV7-3 TRBD1 NA TGTGCCAGCAGCTTAGTCCGCGGGACAGGGGGTTACGAGCAGTACTTC CASSLVRGTGGYEQYF
TRBJ2-5 TRBV4-1 TRBD2 once TGCGCCAGCAGCCTGGGGACTAACCAAGAGACCCAGTACTTC CASSLGTNQETQYF
TRBJ1-3 TRBV9 NA NA TGTGCCAGCAGCGCGAAGCGAGCCGACAGATCTGGAAACACCATATATTTT CASSAKRADRSGNTIYF
TRBJ2-1 TRBV6-1 NA few TGTGCCAGCAGCTACCCCTCCCGGTCGCGTGAGCAGTTCTTC CASSYPSRSREQFF
TRBJ2-7 TRBV18 TRBD1 NA TGTGCCAGCTCACCTCCGGGACAGGGAAACTACGAGCAGTACTTC CASSPPGQGNYEQYF
TRBJ2-2 TRBV19 TRBD1 NA TGTGCCAGTAGCAAGGGGGCCTGGGCCGGGGAGCTGTTTTTT CASSKGAWAGELFF
TRBJ2-1 TRBV10-1 TRBD2 few TGCGCCAGCAGTGGGCCATTTGGGACTAGCGTCGACAATGAGCAGTTCTTC CASSGPFGTSVDNEQFF
TRBJ2-2 TRBV19 NA NA TGTGCCAGTAGTATCAGACAGCCAGGGACCGGGGAGCTGTTTTTT CASSIRQPGTGELFF
TRBJ2-6 TRBV5-4 TRBD1 NA TGTGCCAGCAGCCCGGGGACAGAACCACCTTACTCTGGGGCCAACGTCCTGACTTTC CASSPGTEPPYSGANVLTF
TRBJ1-1 TRBV4-1 TRBD1 NA TGCGCCAGCAGCCAAGTGGTCCGGGACAGGAACACTGAAGCTTTCTTT CASSQVVRDRNTEAFF
TRBJ2-7 TRBV11-2 TRBD1 NA TGTGCCAGCAGTCACCGAGGGACAGTAGGGATCTACGAGCAGTACTTC CASSHRGTVGIYEQYF
TRBJ2-2 TRBV10-3 TRBD1 once TGTGCCATCAGAACCGGGACAGGGGTGGCCGGGGAGCTGTTTTTT CAIRTGTGVAGELFF
TRBJ2-1 TRBV11-3 NA NA TGTGCCAGCAGCCAGGCCTCTCAACAAAACAATGAGCAGTTCTTC CASSQASQQNNEQFF
TRBJ1-1 TRBV10-3 NA NA TGTGCCAGCAGTTACTTGGAGACTACTGAAGCTTTCTTT CASSYLETTEAFF
TRBJ1-4 TRBV2 TRBD1 few TGTGCCAGCGGGGGTCGAGGGGGCGGTGAAAAACTGTTTTTT CASGGRGGGEKLFF
TRBJ1-1 TRBV4-1 TRBD1 NA TGTGCCAGCAGCCCGGGGGACGGACAGGGTTACACTGAAGCTTTCTTT CASSPGDGQGYTEAFF
TRBJ1-5 TRBV28 TRBD1 NA TGTGCCAGCAGTTCCCAGACAGGGGGCAATTTCAAACAGCCCCAGCATTTT CASSSQTGGNFKQPQHF
TRBJ1-2 TRBV7-2 NA NA TGTGCCAGCAGCCCTCAGGGGCGTAACTATGGCTACACCTTC CASSPQGRNYGYTF